Listed below are T cell receptor beta chains from one sample, sequenced in a study of blood T cell repertoires in COVID-19. TCRdb's copy holds only in-frame clones and misses some; the assay was immunoSEQ multiplex PCR. Of some 240,000 clones listed, 80% were seen once; the top ten hold about 13%. The sequencing input was peripheral blood. These receptors all stem from a human donor in a cohort sampled during active COVID-19. The CDR3 runs from the conserved cysteine through the conserved F or W. The D gene is left open where the match is weak. The size of a clone is reported for some rows only, either as once, few or many, or as a class for expanded clones.

V gene,J gene,D gene,clone size,CDR3 protein,CDR3 DNA
TRBV5-4,TRBJ1-4,NA,NA,CASSLFGELATNEKLFF,TGTGCCAGCAGCTTGTTCGGGGAACTCGCAACTAATGAAAAACTGTTTTTT
TRBV6-5,TRBJ1-6,NA,few,CASSKQDSPLHF,TGTGCCAGCAGTAAACAGGATTCACCCCTCCACTTT
TRBV7-2,TRBJ2-1,NA,NA,CASSSTSRLYYNEQFF,TGTGCCAGCAGCTCCACCAGCAGGCTTTACTACAATGAGCAGTTCTTC
TRBV19,TRBJ2-6,TRBD1,NA,CASSMGQGASGANVLTF,TGTGCCAGTAGTATGGGACAGGGGGCATCGGGGGCCAACGTCCTGACTTTC
TRBV4-3,TRBJ1-2,NA,NA,CASSQTNLNYGYTF,TGCGCCAGCAGCCAAACAAACCTGAACTATGGCTACACCTTC
TRBV11-1,TRBJ2-2,TRBD1,NA,CASTRQGNTGELFF,TGTGCCAGCACCAGACAGGGCAACACCGGGGAGCTGTTTTTT
TRBV3-1/TRBV3-2,TRBJ2-5,TRBD2,NA,CASRPPGLPTQYF,TGTGCCAGCAGACCTCCGGGACTACCAACCCAGTACTTC
TRBV9,TRBJ2-2,NA,NA,CASSLRARGRTGELFF,TGTGCCAGCAGCCTCAGGGCGCGGGGGCGTACCGGGGAGCTGTTTTTT
TRBV30,TRBJ1-2,TRBD1,few,CAWGDRGRFMGYTF,TGTGCCTGGGGGGACAGGGGGCGTTTTATGGGCTACACCTTC
TRBV28,TRBJ2-1,TRBD2,NA,CASRRSGSYYNEQFF,TGTGCCAGCAGGAGGAGCGGGAGCTACTACAATGAGCAGTTCTTC
TRBV5-1,TRBJ1-2,TRBD1,NA,CASSLAGQGNYGYTF,TGCGCCAGCAGCTTGGCGGGACAGGGGAACTATGGCTACACCTTC
TRBV12-3/TRBV12-4,TRBJ2-5,NA,NA,CASSQGIETQYF,TGTGCCAGCAGTCAGGGTATAGAGACCCAGTACTTC
TRBV25-1,TRBJ1-2,NA,NA,CASSSLQGSYGYTF,TGTGCCAGCAGTTCATTACAGGGAAGCTATGGCTACACCTTC
TRBV19,TRBJ2-1,NA,once,CASTSSKTQIGSYNEQFF,TGTGCCAGTACCTCATCGAAGACTCAGATCGGATCCTACAATGAGCAGTTCTTC
TRBV27,TRBJ2-5,TRBD2,NA,CASSSSGEYQETQYF,TGTGCCAGCAGTTCTAGCGGAGAGTACCAAGAGACCCAGTACTTC
TRBV27,TRBJ2-7,NA,NA,CASSLTLAAGEQYF,TGTGCCAGCAGTTTAACACTGGCGGCGGGAGAGCAGTACTTC
TRBV30,TRBJ2-5,NA,NA,CAWSTLGPETQYF,TGTGCCTGGAGTACGCTAGGCCCCGAGACCCAGTACTTC
TRBV5-1,TRBJ1-2,NA,many,CASSLQINYGYTF,TGCGCCAGCAGCTTACAGATTAACTATGGCTACACCTTC
TRBV3-1/TRBV3-2,TRBJ1-2,NA,NA,CASSQVSYGGGGGYTF,TGTGCCAGCAGCCAAGTTTCCTACGGGGGAGGCGGGGGCTACACCTTC
TRBV9,TRBJ2-2,TRBD1,NA,CAASGTANTGELFF,TGTGCCGCGTCGGGGACAGCGAACACCGGGGAGCTGTTTTTT
TRBV18,TRBJ1-4,NA,many,CASSPTLGGWANEKLFF,TGTGCCAGCTCACCCACCCTTGGGGGCTGGGCTAATGAAAAACTGTTTTTT
TRBV7-2,TRBJ1-4,NA,NA,CASSPQKHLFEKLFF,TGTGCCAGCAGCCCCCAGAAACACCTTTTTGAAAAACTGTTTTTT
TRBV5-1,TRBJ2-7,TRBD1,few,CASSLGTGTYEQYF,TGCGCCAGCAGCTTGGGGACAGGAACCTACGAGCAGTACTTC
TRBV5-1,TRBJ2-3,NA,NA,CASSLAETTDTQYF,TGCGCCAGCAGCTTGGCGGAGACCACAGATACGCAGTATTTT
TRBV14,TRBJ2-2,NA,NA,CASSPLGGRLTGELFF,TGTGCCAGCAGCCCCCTCGGGGGGCGACTCACCGGGGAGCTGTTTTTT
TRBV18,TRBJ2-1,TRBD2,NA,CASSPYSGDNEQFF,TGTGCCAGCTCACCCTATAGCGGGGACAATGAGCAGTTCTTC
TRBV4-2,TRBJ2-5,TRBD1,NA,CASSQGGAGGAETQYF,TGTGCCAGCAGCCAAGGGGGAGCAGGGGGCGCGGAGACCCAGTACTTC
TRBV19,TRBJ2-2,TRBD1,NA,CASTLVGGADTGELFF,TGTGCCAGTACCCTAGTAGGGGGCGCGGACACCGGGGAGCTGTTTTTT
TRBV21-1,TRBJ2-6,NA,NA,CASSKSEAGANVLTF,TGTGCCAGCAGCAAAAGCGAGGCTGGGGCCAACGTCCTGACTTTC
TRBV19,TRBJ2-1,NA,NA,CASSTRLTAPRYNEQFF,TGTGCCAGTAGCACCAGACTAACCGCCCCGCGCTACAATGAGCAGTTCTTC
TRBV12-3/TRBV12-4,TRBJ2-3,NA,NA,CASSFGRTDTQYF,TGTGCCAGCAGTTTTGGCAGGACAGATACGCAGTATTTT
TRBV5-1,TRBJ1-5,TRBD1,NA,CASSDGTGDRPQHF,TGCGCCAGCAGTGATGGGACAGGGGATCGGCCCCAGCATTTT
TRBV20-1,TRBJ2-7,NA,few,CSASLSDSYEQYF,TGCAGTGCTAGTCTGAGCGACTCCTACGAGCAGTACTTC
TRBV7-2,TRBJ2-5,NA,NA,CASSSRRGGETQYF,TGTGCCAGCAGCTCCCGGAGGGGAGGAGAGACCCAGTACTTC
TRBV9,TRBJ2-3,NA,NA,CASSVVSDTQYF,TGTGCCAGCAGCGTAGTGTCGGATACGCAGTATTTT
TRBV20-1,TRBJ2-7,NA,few,CSARGSYEQYF,TGCAGTGCTAGAGGTAGCTACGAGCAGTACTTC
TRBV9,TRBJ2-5,TRBD2,NA,CASSLFTSGGQETQYF,TGTGCCAGCAGCTTATTCACTAGCGGGGGACAAGAGACCCAGTACTTC
TRBV10-3,TRBJ1-5,NA,NA,CAIRAGHNQPQHF,TGTGCCATCAGGGCCGGACACAATCAGCCCCAGCATTTT
TRBV5-1,TRBJ2-1,TRBD1,NA,CASSLEGQVINEQFF,TGCGCCAGCAGCTTGGAGGGACAGGTAATCAATGAGCAGTTCTTC
TRBV5-4,TRBJ2-7,NA,NA,CASSRGASYEQYF,TGTGCCAGCAGCCGGGGAGCTTCCTACGAGCAGTACTTC